This T cell receptor beta chain was recovered during a study of blood T cell repertoires in COVID-19. Across the study: Collection of acute and convalescent COVID-19 samples took place in the United States, Italy and Spain. The analysed material was cDNA or gDNA that came from T cells, B-cell-depleted T cells, or PBMCs.

TCRdb's copy holds only in-frame clones and misses some; the assay was immunoSEQ multiplex PCR. The repertoire has nearly 250,000 clones, more than 75% of them found once; the top ten carry about 1.6%. This CDR3 comprises 14 residues. The germline V gene encodes CDR1 LGHNA and CDR2 YSLEER. V lost 0 bases, J lost 4 bases, and 9 bases lay in between. This clone was seen only once. The sequence was collected from a woman aged 55-75 years who had recovered from COVID-19. V is TRBV4-3 and J is TRBJ1-1, with a weak D call TRBD1 (5 bases). Sample: peripheral blood. Here the CDR3 DNA reads TGCGCCAGCAGCCAAGACAGGGTGACCACTGAAGCTTTCTTT. Its translation: CASSQDRVTTEAFF.